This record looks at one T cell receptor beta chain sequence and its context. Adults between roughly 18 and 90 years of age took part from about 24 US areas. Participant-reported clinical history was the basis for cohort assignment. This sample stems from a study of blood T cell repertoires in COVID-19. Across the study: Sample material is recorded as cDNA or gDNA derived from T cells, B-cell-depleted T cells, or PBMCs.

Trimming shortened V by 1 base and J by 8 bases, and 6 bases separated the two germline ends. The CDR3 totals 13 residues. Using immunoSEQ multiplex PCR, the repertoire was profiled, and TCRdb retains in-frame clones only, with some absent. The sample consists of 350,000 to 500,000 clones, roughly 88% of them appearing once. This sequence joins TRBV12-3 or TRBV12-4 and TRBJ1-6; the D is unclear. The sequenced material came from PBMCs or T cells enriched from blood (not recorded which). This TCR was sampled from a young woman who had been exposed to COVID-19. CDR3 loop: CASSLVTYSPLHF. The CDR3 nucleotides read TGTGCCAGCAGTTTAGTTACTTATTCACCCCTCCACTTT.